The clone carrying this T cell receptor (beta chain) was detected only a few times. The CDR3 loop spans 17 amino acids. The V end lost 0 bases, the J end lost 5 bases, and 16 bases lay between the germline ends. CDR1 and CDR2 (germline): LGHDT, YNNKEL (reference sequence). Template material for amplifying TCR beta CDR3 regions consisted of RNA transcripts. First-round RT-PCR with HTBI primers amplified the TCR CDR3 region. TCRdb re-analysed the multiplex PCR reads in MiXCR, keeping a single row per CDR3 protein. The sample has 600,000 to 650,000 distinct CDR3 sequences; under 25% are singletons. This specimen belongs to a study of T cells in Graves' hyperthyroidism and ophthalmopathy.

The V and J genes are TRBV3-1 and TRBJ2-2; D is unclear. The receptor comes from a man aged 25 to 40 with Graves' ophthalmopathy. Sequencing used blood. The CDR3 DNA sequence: TGTGCCAGCAGCCAAGATCTCGGGCGCCCGCTTACCGGGGAGCTGTTTTTT. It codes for CASSQDLGRPLTGELFF.